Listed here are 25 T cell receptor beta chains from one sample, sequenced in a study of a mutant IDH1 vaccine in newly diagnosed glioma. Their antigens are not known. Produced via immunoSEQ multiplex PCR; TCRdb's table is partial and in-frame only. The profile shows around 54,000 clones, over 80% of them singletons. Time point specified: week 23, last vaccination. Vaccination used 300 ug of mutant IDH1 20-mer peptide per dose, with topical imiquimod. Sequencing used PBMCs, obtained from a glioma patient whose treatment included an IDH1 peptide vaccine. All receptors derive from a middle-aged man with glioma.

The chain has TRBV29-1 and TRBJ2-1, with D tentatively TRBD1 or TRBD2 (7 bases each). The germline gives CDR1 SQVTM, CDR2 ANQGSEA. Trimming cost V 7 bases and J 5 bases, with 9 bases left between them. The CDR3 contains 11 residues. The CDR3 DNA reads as TGCAGCGCAGGGGGGGACAATGAGCAGTTCTTC. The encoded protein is CSAGGDNEQFF.

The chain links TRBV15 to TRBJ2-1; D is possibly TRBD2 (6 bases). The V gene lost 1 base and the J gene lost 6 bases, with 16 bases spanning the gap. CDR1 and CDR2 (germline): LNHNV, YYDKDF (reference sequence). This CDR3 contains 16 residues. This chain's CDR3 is CATSRAKGGTFNEQFF. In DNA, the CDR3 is TGTGCCACCAGCAGAGCAAAGGGCGGGACGTTCAATGAGCAGTTCTTC.

CDR3 residues: CASIGQDNEKLFF. For the CDR3, the DNA is TGTGCCAGCATAGGGCAGGATAATGAAAAACTGTTTTTT. The gene calls are TRBV2 and TRBJ1-4; no reliable D call. V dropped 7 bases and J dropped 4 bases, with 10 bases sitting between them. Germline V gene sequence: CDR1 SNHLY, CDR2 FYNNEI. The CDR3 contains 13 residues.

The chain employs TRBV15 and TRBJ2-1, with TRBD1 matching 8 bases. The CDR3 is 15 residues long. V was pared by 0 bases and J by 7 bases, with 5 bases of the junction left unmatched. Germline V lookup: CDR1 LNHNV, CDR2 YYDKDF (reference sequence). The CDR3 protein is CATSREPGGSNEQFF. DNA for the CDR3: TGTGCCACCAGCAGAGAACCAGGGGGCTCTAATGAGCAGTTCTTC.

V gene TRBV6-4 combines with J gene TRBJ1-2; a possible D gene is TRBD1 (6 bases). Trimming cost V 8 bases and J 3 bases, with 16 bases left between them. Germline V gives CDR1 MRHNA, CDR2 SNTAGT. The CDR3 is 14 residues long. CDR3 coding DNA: TGTGCCAGCCCTGAGACAGGCGGTTACTATGGCTACACCTTC. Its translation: CASPETGGYYGYTF.

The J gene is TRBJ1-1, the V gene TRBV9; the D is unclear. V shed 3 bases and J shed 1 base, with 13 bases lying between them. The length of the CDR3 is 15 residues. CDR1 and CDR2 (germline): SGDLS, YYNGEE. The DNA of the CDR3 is TGTGCCAGCAGCGAGGCCCCATGGCCGAACACTGAAGCTTTCTTT. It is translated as CASSEAPWPNTEAFF. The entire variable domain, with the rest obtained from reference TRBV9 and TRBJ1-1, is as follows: DSGVTQTPKHLITATGQRVTLRCSPRSGDLSVYWYQQSLDQGLQFLIQYYNGEERAKGNILERFSAQQFPDLHSELNLSSLELGDSALYFCASSEAPWPNTEAFFGQGTRLTVV.

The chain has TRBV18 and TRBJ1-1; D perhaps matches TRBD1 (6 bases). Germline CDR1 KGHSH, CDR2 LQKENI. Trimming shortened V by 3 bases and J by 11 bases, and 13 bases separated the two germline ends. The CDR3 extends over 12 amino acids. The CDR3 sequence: CASSPEQGQAFF. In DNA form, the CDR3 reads TGTGCCAGCTCACCGGAACAGGGTCAGGCTTTCTTT.

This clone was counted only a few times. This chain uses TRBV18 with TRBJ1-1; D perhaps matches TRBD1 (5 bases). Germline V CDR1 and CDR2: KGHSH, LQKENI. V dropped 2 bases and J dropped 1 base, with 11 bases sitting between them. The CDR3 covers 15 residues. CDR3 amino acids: CASSPSEGANTEAFF. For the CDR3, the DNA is TGTGCCAGCTCACCATCGGAAGGGGCGAACACTGAAGCTTTCTTT.

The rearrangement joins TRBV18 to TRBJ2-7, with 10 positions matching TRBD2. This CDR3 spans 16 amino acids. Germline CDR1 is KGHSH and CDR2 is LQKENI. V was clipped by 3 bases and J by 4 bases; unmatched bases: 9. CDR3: CASSPNGLAALYEQYF. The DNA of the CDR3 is TGTGCCAGCTCACCCAACGGACTAGCGGCTCTTTACGAGCAGTACTTC.

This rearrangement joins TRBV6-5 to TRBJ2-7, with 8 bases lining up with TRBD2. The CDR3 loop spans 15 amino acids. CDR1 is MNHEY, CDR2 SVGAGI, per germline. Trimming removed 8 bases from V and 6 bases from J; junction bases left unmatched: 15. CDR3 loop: CASRPGGAGASEQYF. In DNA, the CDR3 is TGTGCCAGCCGACCTGGGGGAGCGGGAGCATCCGAGCAGTACTTC.

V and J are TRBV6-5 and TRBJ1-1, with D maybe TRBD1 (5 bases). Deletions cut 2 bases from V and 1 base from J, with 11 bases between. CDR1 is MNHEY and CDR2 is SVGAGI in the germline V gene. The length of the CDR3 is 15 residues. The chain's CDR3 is CASSYGAIRNTEAFF. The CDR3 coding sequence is TGTGCCAGCAGTTACGGGGCGATTAGGAACACTGAAGCTTTCTTT.

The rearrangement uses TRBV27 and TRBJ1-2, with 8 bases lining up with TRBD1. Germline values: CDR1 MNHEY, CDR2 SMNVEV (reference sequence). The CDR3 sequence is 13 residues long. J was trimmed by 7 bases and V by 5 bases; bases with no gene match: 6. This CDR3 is CASSPAGGRGYTF. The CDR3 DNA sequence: TGTGCCAGCAGTCCCGCAGGGGGCCGTGGCTACACCTTC.

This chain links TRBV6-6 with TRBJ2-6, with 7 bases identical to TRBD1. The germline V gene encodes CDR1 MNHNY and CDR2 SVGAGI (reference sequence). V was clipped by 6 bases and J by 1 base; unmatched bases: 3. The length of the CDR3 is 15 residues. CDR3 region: CASSLGQSGANVLTF. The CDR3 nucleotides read TGTGCCAGCAGCCTGGGACAGTCTGGGGCCAACGTCCTGACTTTC.

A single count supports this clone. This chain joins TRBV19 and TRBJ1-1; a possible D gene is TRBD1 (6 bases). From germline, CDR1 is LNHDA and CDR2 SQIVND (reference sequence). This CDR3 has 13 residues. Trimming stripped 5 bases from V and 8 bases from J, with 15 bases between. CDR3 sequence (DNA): TGTGCCAGTAGTGCGCCGGGGGGGCCCGAAGCTTTCTTT. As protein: CASSAPGGPEAFF.

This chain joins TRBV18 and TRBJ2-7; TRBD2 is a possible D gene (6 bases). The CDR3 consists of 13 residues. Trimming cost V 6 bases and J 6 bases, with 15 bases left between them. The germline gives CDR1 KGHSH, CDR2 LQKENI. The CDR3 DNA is TGTGCCAGCTCCCCCGGGACTGCCGGCGAGCAGTACTTC. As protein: CASSPGTAGEQYF.

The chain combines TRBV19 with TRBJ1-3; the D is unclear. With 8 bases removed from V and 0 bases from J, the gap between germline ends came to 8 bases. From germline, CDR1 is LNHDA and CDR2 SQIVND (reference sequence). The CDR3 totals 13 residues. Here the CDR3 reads CASLEDSGNTIYF. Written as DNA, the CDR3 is TGTGCCAGTCTCGAGGACTCTGGAAACACCATATATTTT. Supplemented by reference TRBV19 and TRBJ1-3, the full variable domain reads DGGITQSPKYLFRKEGQNVTLSCEQNLNHDAMYWYRQDPGQGLRLIYYSQIVNDFQKGDIAEGYSVSREKKESFPLTVTSAQKNPTAFYLCASLEDSGNTIYFGEGSWLTVV.

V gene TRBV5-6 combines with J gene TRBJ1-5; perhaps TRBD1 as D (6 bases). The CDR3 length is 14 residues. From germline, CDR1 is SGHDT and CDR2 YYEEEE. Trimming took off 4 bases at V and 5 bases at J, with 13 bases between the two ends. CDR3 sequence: CASSRRDTYQPQHF. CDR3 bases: TGTGCCAGCAGCCGCCGGGACACTTATCAGCCCCAGCATTTT.

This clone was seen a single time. The CDR3 region is CASSLGTSGHYNEQFF. Here the CDR3 DNA reads TGTGCCAGCAGTTTAGGGACTAGCGGCCACTACAATGAGCAGTTCTTC. J is TRBJ2-1 and V is TRBV27; 11 nucleotides match TRBD2. CDR3 length equals 16 residues. V lost 2 bases, J lost 3 bases, and 3 bases stayed unmatched. The germline gives CDR1 MNHEY, CDR2 SMNVEV (reference sequence).

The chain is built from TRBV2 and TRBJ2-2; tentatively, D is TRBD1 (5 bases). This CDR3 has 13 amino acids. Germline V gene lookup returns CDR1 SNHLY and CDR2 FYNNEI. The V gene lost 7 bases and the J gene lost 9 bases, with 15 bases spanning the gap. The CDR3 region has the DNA TGTGCCAGCACCAGGGATAGTTTTAGGGAGCTGTTTTTT. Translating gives CASTRDSFRELFF.

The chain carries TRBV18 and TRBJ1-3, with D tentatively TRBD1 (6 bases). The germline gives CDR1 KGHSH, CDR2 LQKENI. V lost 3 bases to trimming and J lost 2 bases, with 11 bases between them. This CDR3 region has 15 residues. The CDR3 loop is CASSPDYRAGNTIYF. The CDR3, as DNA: TGTGCCAGCTCACCGGACTACAGGGCTGGAAACACCATATATTTT.

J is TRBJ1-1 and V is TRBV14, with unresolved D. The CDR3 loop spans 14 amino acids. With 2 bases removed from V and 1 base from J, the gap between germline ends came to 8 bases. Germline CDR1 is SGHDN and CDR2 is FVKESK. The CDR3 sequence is CASSQYGPNTEAFF. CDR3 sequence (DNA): TGTGCCAGCAGCCAATACGGCCCGAACACTGAAGCTTTCTTT.

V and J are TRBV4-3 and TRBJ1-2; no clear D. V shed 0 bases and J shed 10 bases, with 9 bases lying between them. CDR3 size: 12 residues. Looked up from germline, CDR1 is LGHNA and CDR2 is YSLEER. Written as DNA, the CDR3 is TGCGCCAGCAGCCAAGACCTCACTGACTACACCTTC. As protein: CASSQDLTDYTF.

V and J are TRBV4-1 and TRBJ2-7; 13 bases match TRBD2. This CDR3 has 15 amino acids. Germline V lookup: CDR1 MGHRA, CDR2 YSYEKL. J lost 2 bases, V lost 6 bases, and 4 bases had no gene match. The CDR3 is CASRGTSGITYEQYF. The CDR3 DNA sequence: TGCGCCAGCAGGGGGACTAGCGGGATAACCTACGAGCAGTACTTC.

CDR3 nucleotides: TGTGCTAGTGGGAGACAGCCTGATGTTTACGAGCAGTACTTC. Encoded protein: CASGRQPDVYEQYF. The chain carries TRBV12-5 and TRBJ2-7; possible D gene TRBD1, 5 bases. CDR1 is LGHNT and CDR2 is FRNRAP in the germline V gene. V was shortened by 6 bases and J by 4 bases, with 16 bases between the two germline ends. The CDR3 contains 14 residues.

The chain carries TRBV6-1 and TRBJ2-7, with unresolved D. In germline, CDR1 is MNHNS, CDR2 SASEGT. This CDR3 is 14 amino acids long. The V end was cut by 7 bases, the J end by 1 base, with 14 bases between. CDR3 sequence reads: CASTLLVVSYEQYF. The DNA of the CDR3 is TGTGCCAGCACCCTTTTGGTGGTTTCCTACGAGCAGTACTTC.